The next 11 T cell receptor beta chains were all read from a single sample in a study of blood T cell repertoires in COVID-19. Only in-frame clones appear in the TCRdb table, and some are missing; sequencing was by immunoSEQ multiplex PCR. This sample has around 300,000 clones; roughly nine tenths occur once, and the top ten carry over 2%. The specimen sequenced was peripheral blood. The receptors stem from a woman aged 25 to 39 with COVID-19, enrolled during active disease.

This chain joins TRBV5-1 and TRBJ1-5, with TRBD1 as a possible D gene (5 bases). V dropped 4 bases and J dropped 6 bases, with 14 bases sitting between them. This CDR3 is built from 14 residues. CDR1 is SGHRS and CDR2 is YFSETQ in the germline V gene. The CDR3 protein is CASSVDISGQPQHF. DNA of the CDR3: TGCGCCAGCAGCGTGGACATTTCGGGTCAGCCCCAGCATTTT.

J is TRBJ1-1 and V is TRBV19; D perhaps matches TRBD1 (6 bases). This CDR3 comprises 16 residues. With 0 bases removed from V and 5 bases from J, the gap between germline ends came to 16 bases. The V gene's germline CDR1 is LNHDA and CDR2 SQIVND (reference sequence). The CDR3 loop reads CASSIDSRGARTEAFF. CDR3 nucleotides: TGTGCCAGTAGTATAGATTCTCGGGGGGCGAGAACTGAAGCTTTCTTT.

This clone was found once. The V gene is TRBV7-9, the J gene TRBJ2-2; a possible D gene is TRBD1 (6 bases). The CDR3 spans 13 residues. V lost 2 bases to trimming and J lost 6 bases, with 7 bases between them. Per the germline V gene, CDR1 is SEHNR and CDR2 is FQNEAQ (reference sequence). The DNA of the CDR3 is TGTGCCAGCAGCTTACGGACAGCCGGGGAGCTGTTTTTT. This sequence encodes CASSLRTAGELFF.

The J gene is TRBJ2-3, the V gene TRBV19; 8 nucleotides align to TRBD1. Unmatched junction bases numbered 4, after V lost 5 bases and J lost 0 bases. Germline CDR1 is LNHDA and CDR2 is SQIVND (reference sequence). This CDR3 is built from 15 residues. The CDR3 loop is CASSPRQGSTDTQYF. CDR3 sequence (DNA): TGTGCCAGTAGTCCTCGACAGGGGAGCACAGATACGCAGTATTTT.

This rearrangement joins TRBV6-4 to TRBJ1-2, with 12 bases aligning to TRBD1. V dropped 4 bases and J dropped 4; count of bases not matched to a gene: 13. This CDR3 contains 18 residues. Germline V CDR1 and CDR2: MRHNA, SNTAGT. CDR3 loop: CASSAEVGTGGPGYGYTF. Written as DNA, the CDR3 is TGTGCCAGCAGTGCTGAAGTAGGGACAGGGGGCCCGGGCTATGGCTACACCTTC.

Notes on this clone: Sequence at one end of the junction differs from germline and may be a read error. The CDR3 DNA sequence: TGTGCCAGCAGCCCAGGTCGAGGGGGAACGGACACCGGGGAGCTGCTTTTT. It yields the protein CASSPGRGGTDTGELLF. The genes are TRBV3-1 (or the pseudogene TRBV3-2) and TRBJ2-2; a possible D gene is TRBD1 (6 bases). The CDR3 totals 17 residues. Per the germline V gene, CDR1 is LGHDT and CDR2 is YNNKEL (reference sequence).

The CDR3 region has the DNA TGTGCCAGCAGAACCGGGACAGGAGTCCCGTCCCGCCAGTTCTTC. Amino acids: CASRTGTGVPSRQFF. The chain is built from TRBV2 and TRBJ2-1, with 8 bases aligning to TRBD1. Germline lookup yields CDR1 SNHLY and CDR2 FYNNEI. The CDR3 is 15 residues long. The V gene end was trimmed by 6 bases and the J gene end by 13 bases; junction bases not matched to a gene: 17.

The chain uses TRBV6-6 and TRBJ1-2, with D tentatively TRBD1 (6 bases). Trimming stripped 8 bases from V and 8 bases from J, with 12 bases between. The CDR3 is made up of 11 amino acids. CDR1 MNHNY and CDR2 SVGAGI come from the germline V gene (reference sequence). The CDR3 loop is CASVDRTGYTF. CDR3 DNA sequence: TGTGCCAGCGTTGACAGGACCGGCTACACCTTC.

The chain is built from TRBV2 and TRBJ1-6; possible D gene TRBD1, 5 bases. The CDR3 sequence is 15 residues long. V lost 1 base and J 7 bases, leaving 11 bases between the germline ends. Germline V lookup: CDR1 SNHLY, CDR2 FYNNEI. As DNA, the CDR3 is TGTGCCAGCAGTGAAGGTCAGGGTATCAATTCACCCCTCCACTTT. Translated: CASSEGQGINSPLHF.

The CDR3 sequence: CASSAWTTSYNEQFF. CDR3 DNA: TGTGCCAGTAGTGCCTGGACTACCTCCTACAATGAGCAGTTCTTC. This rearrangement joins TRBV19 to TRBJ2-1; a weak D match, TRBD2 (6 bases). Germline-derived CDR1 and CDR2 are LNHDA and SQIVND (reference sequence). The CDR3 consists of 15 residues. Trimming removed 5 bases from V and 0 bases from J, with 11 bases in between.

This chain connects TRBV20-1 to TRBJ1-3, with TRBD1 matching 8 bases. The CDR3 runs to 13 residues. V lost 3 bases and J lost 6; bases outside the gene matches: 4. Per germline, CDR1 DFQATT and CDR2 SNEGSKA (reference sequence). The CDR3 sequence is CSASGQGENTIYF. CDR3 in DNA: TGCAGTGCTAGTGGACAGGGAGAAAACACCATATATTTT.